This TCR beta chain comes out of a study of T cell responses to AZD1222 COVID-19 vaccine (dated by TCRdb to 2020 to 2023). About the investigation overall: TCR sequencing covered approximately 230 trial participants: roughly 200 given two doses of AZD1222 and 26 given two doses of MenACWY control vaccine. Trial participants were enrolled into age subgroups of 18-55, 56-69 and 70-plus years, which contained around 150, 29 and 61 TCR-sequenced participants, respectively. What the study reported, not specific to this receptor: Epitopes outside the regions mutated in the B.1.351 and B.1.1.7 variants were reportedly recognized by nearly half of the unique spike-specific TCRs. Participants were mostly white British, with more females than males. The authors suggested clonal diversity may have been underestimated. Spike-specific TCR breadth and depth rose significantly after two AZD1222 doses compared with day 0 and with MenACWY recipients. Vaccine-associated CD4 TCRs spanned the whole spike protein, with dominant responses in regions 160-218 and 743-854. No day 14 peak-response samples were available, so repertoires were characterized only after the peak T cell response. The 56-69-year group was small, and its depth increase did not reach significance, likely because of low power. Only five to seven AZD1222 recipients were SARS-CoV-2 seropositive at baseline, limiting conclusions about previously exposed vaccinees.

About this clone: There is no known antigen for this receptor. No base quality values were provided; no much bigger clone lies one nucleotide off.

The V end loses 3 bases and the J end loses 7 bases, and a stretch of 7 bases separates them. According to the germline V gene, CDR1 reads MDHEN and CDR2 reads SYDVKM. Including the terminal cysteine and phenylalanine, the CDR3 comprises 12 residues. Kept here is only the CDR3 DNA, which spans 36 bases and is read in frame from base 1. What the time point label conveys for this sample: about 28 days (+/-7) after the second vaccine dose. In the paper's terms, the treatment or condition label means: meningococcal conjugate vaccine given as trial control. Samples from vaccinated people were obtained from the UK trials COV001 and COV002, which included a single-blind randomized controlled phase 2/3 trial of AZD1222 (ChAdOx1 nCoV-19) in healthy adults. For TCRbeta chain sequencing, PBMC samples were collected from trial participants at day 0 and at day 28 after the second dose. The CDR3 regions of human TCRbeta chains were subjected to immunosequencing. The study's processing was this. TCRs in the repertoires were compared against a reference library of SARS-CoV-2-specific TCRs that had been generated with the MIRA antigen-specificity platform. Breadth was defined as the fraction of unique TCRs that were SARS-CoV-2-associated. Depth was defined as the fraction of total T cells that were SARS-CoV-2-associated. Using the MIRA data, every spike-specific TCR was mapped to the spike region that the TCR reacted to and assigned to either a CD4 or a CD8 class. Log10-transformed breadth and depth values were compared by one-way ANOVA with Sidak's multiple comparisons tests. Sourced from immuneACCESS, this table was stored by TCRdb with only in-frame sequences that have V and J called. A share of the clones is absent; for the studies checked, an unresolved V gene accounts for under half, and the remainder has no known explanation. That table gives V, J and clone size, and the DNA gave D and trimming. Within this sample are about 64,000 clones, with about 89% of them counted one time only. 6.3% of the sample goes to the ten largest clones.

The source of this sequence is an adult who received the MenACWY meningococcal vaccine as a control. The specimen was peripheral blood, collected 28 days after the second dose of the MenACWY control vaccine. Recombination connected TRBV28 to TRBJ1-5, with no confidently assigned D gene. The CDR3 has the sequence CASSLLSQPQHF. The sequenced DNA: TGTGCCAGCAGTTTGCTCTCCCAGCCCCAGCATTTT.